Listed here is a single T cell receptor beta chain. Profiled with immunoSEQ multiplex PCR; TCRdb holds only in-frame clones, not every one. The profile shows about 110,000 clones, roughly 89% of them singletons. The CDR3 totals 15 residues. The V and J ends lost 0 bases and 7 bases respectively, with 13 bases between them. Germline V gives CDR1 KGHSH, CDR2 LQKENI. This specimen comes from a study of control samples from healthy donors and cancer patients. This TCR derives from a woman between 45 and 65 years old in good health. Sequencing was performed on blood. V gene TRBV18 combines with J gene TRBJ2-1; D possibly corresponds to TRBD1 (6 bases). The CDR3 DNA follows: TGTGCCAGCTCACCACCCACAGGGCGCCGGAATGAGCAGTTCTTC. The encoded protein is CASSPPTGRRNEQFF. Filled out from reference TRBV18 and TRBJ2-1, the complete variable domain reads NAGVMQNPRHLVRRRGQEARLRCSPMKGHSHVYWYRQLPEEGLKFMVYLQKENIIDESGMPKERFSAEFPKEGPSILRIQQVVRGDSAAYFCASSPPTGRRNEQFFGPGTRLTVL.